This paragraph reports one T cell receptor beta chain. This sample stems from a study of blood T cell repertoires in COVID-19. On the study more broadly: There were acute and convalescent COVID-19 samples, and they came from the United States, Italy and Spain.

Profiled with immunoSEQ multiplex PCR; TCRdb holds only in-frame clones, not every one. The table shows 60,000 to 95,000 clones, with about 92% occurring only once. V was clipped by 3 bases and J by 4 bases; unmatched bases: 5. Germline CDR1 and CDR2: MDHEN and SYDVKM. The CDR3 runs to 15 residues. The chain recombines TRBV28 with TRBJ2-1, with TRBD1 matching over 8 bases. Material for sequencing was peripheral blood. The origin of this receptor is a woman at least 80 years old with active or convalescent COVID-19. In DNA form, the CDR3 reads TGTGCCAGCAGTTTTGGGACAGGACCATACAATGAGCAGTTCTTC. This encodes CASSFGTGPYNEQFF.